This T cell receptor (beta chain) was obtained from a study of T cells in Graves' hyperthyroidism and ophthalmopathy (dated by TCRdb to the late 2010s). In the study overall: Peripheral blood was sampled at the time of initial diagnosis, prior to any treatment. TCR V-J signatures able to tell the groups apart were searched for in a discovery cohort of about a hundred patients, of whom over 40 had Graves' ophthalmopathy and roughly 58 had stable Graves' hyperthyroidism. Thyroid tissue and blood T-cell repertoires from several Graves' hyperthyroidism patients were also compared in the study. According to the paper, TCR Vbeta CDR3 sequencing was carried out on some 140 peripheral blood samples, which came from around 43 ophthalmopathy, roughly 75 hyperthyroidism and around 17 progressor patients. The 100 discovery patients were randomly divided into training and test sets at a 7:3 ratio. Prospective prediction of ophthalmopathy was tested in an independent validation cohort consisting of 18 to 20 hyperthyroidism patients and around 16 patients who later progressed to ophthalmopathy. Following sampling, methimazole starting at 30 mg daily was given to hyperthyroidism patients, and high-dose intravenous methylprednisolone was given to ophthalmopathy patients.

CDR1 and CDR2 are read off the germline V gene (reference sequence) as MNHEY and SMNVEV. From V the trimming removes 5 bases and from J it removes 3 bases, while the gene matches leave 7 bases of the junction unaccounted for. Including the terminal cysteine and phenylalanine, the CDR3 comprises 14 residues. Of the read, only the CDR3 DNA is kept; its 42 bases are in frame from base 1. Amplification of TCR beta CDR3 regions was carried out from RNA transcripts. For the first round of RT-PCR on the TCR CDR3, the HTBI primer set was used together with the Qiagen OneStep RT-PCR kit. The libraries were constructed in a second round of multiplex PCR and then size-selected and purified. Paired-end sequencing of the libraries was performed with 100 bp reads on an Illumina HiSeq2000. The authors processed their data as follows. SOAPnuke was used to process the raw data, removing reads that contained adapters or uncalled bases, had a mean Phred below 15, or lacked an exact match to the constant primer or identifier. COPE v1.2.5 was used to merge high-quality paired reads, and clonotypes were defined as unique nucleotide sequences. MiTCR v1.1 was used to align clonotypes to the IMGT TRBV, TRBD and TRBJ reference segments. Analysis was restricted to V-J combinations with a frequency above 0.0001, which covered about 99% of repertoires. A TCS score was defined as the ratio between F50 (clonal expansion) and ExV (chaos), using BLOSUM62-based TCRdist between CDR3 peptides within each V-J. Welch's t-statistics and random forest reduced approximately 520 V-J features to roughly 13, which were used in a naive Bayes classifier (R e1071). The Morisita-Horn index was used to measure how similar the thyroid and blood repertoires were. In-frame beta chains were kept once TCRdb had trimmed the public reads at Q25 with fastp and called clones with MiXCR. Entries that share a CDR3 protein sequence are merged under the most common genes and DNA. TCRdb's processing, not the authors', yielded these V and J calls. Here the sample has 550,000 to 700,000 distinct CDR3 sequences; under 15% occur a single time. Together, the top ten hold around 4.1% of the sample.

Ophthalmopathy patients had moderately to severely active disease, Clinical Activity Score of at least 3, NOSPECS grade of at least 4, and duration under 3 months. Exclusion was applied to patients with uncontrolled infections, other autoimmune diseases, pregnancy or lactation. Clinical symptoms, serum thyroxine and TRAb, thyroid ultrasound, and orbital computed tomography formed the basis for the diagnoses. PBMCs were separated from roughly 9.6 ml of fresh peripheral blood using Ficoll-Paque density gradient centrifugation. Total RNA was extracted using Trizol reagent, and RNA quality was assessed on an Agilent 2100 Bioanalyzer. This clonotype came up a few times. Its binding antigen is unknown. A much larger clone differs from this one at a single base, so this may be a read error. Study-wide findings and limitations: Ophthalmopathy was separated from stable hyperthyroidism by a 13 V-J signature model, with over 85% sensitivity and approximately 81% specificity obtained in cross-validation and 80%/75% obtained in testing. In validation, progression to ophthalmopathy was predicted by the model with roughly 71% sensitivity and roughly 76% specificity, a median of approximately 6.5 months before onset. Most expanded thyroid clonotypes (frequency above 0.001) were also detected in blood, a finding suggesting that blood repertoires may reflect thyroid immune responses. No statistical method was used to fix the sample size in advance, and group allocation was not hidden from the investigators.

The receptor was derived from a woman aged 40 to 49 with Graves' ophthalmopathy. The chain uses TRBV27 and TRBJ2-7; TRBD2 aligns with 7 central bases. The sample comprised blood. The CDR3 has the sequence CASSHSGILYEQYF. Here is the DNA: TGTGCCAGCAGTCACAGCGGGATCCTCTACGAGCAGTACTTC.